This TCR beta chain was recovered during a study of neoadjuvant nivolumab and ipilimumab in lung cancer. Broader study findings: Only a single major-pathologic-response sample was available for clonality analysis. A small number of samples were TCR sequenced. Resected tumors had greater TCR richness and clonality than uninvolved lung. Pretherapy blood TCR richness correlated positively with resected tumor richness.

Libraries were prepared by immunoSEQ multiplex PCR; TCRdb keeps only in-frame clonotypes and omits some of them. The table includes about 28,000 clones, nearly 85% detected once. In germline, CDR1 is ENHRY, CDR2 SYGVKD. Trimming at V came to 4 bases and at J to 1 base, leaving 9 bases not matched to a gene. The CDR3 is 18 amino acids. Turning to this clone: Its antigen is not identified.

This TCR was recovered from an adult with non-small cell lung cancer. The chain joins TRBV10-3 to TRBJ2-2; 10 bases align to TRBD1. The source was tumor tissue, collected after neoadjuvant nivolumab, alone or with ipilimumab, at or shortly before surgery. The CDR3 loop reads CAISAGGQGTLNTGELFF. CDR3 DNA: TGTGCCATCAGTGCCGGGGGACAGGGGACTTTGAACACCGGGGAGCTGTTTTTT.